This TCR beta chain was profiled in a study of blood T cell repertoires in COVID-19. Study as a whole: Samples of COVID-19 (acute and convalescent) were obtained from the United States, Italy and Spain. T cells, B-cell-depleted T cells, or PBMCs provided the cDNA or gDNA that served as material.

The V gene's germline CDR1 is MNHNY and CDR2 SVGAGI (reference sequence). CDR3 length equals 16 residues. V lost 0 bases and J 4 bases, leaving 15 bases between the germline ends. Patients of the Seattle cohort, enrolled during active infection, were followed longitudinally. Sequencing used immunoSEQ multiplex PCR; TCRdb keeps in-frame clones, though not all of them. The table includes around 260,000 clones, around 86% detected once. The sequenced sample consisted of peripheral blood. The source of this sequence is a woman aged 55-69 years with COVID-19, enrolled during active disease. The chain is built from TRBV6-6 and TRBJ1-2; D is possibly TRBD1 (6 bases). The CDR3 DNA reads as TGTGCCAGCAGTTACTCCCGGGACACGATAGGCTATGGCTACACCTTC. This codes for CASSYSRDTIGYGYTF.